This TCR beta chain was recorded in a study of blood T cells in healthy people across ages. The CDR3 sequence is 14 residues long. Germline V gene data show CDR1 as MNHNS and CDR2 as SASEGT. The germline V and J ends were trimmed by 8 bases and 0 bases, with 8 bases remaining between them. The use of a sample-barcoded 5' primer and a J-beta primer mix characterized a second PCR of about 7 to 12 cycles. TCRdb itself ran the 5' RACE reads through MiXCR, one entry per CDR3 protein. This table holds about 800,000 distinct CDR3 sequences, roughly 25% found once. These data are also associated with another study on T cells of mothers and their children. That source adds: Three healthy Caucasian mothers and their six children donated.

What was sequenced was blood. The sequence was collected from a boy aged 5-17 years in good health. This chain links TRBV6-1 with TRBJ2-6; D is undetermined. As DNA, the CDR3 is TGTGCCAGCGTCAGGAACTCTGGGGCCAACGTCCTGACTTTC. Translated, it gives CASVRNSGANVLTF.